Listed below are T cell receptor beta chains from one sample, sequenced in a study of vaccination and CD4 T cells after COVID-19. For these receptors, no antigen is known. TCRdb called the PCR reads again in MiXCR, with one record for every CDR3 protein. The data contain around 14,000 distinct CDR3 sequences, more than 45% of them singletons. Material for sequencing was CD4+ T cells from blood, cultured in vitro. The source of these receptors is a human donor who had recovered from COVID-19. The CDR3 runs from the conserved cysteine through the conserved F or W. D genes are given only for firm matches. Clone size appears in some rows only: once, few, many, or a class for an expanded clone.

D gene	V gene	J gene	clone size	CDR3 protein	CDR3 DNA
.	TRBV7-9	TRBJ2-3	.	CASSLSKGWTDTQYF	TGTGCCAGCAGCTTATCTAAGGGCTGGACAGATACGCAGTATTTT
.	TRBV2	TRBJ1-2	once	CASSEGLGGYTF	TGTGCCAGCAGTGAAGGGCTAGGGGGCTACACCTTC
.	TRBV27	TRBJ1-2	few	CASSSSFTGARGYTF	TGTGCCAGCAGTTCTTCCTTTACGGGGGCGCGAGGCTACACCTTC
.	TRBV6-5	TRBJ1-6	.	CASSYELGVYNSPLHF	TGTGCCAGCAGTTACGAGTTGGGGGTCTATAATTCACCCCTCCACTTT
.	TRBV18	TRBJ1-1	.	CASSPGVDMNTEAFF	TGTGCCAGCTCACCCGGGGTGGATATGAACACTGAAGCTTTCTTT
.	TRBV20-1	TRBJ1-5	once	CSAAQGTNQPQHF	TGCAGTGCTGCACAGGGTACCAATCAGCCCCAGCATTTT
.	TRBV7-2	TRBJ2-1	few	CASSPNGPTYNEQFF	TGTGCCAGCAGCCCTAACGGACCCACCTACAATGAGCAGTTCTTC
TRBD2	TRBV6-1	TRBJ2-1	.	CASMKREREQFF	TGTGCCAGCATGAAGCGGGAGCGAGAGCAGTTCTTC
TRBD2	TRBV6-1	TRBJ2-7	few	CASRPPGGFGYEQYF	TGTGCCAGCAGACCTCCGGGAGGGTTTGGGTACGAGCAGTACTTC
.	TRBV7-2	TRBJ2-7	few	CASSLGGWGQPYF	TGTGCCAGCAGCTTGGGGGGATGGGGACAGCCGTACTTC
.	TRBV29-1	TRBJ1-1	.	CSVRTVNTEAFF	TGCAGCGTCCGGACAGTGAACACTGAAGCTTTCTTT
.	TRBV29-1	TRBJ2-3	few	CSVVGGGGLDTQYF	TGCAGCGTTGTTGGAGGGGGCGGCCTCGATACGCAGTATTTT
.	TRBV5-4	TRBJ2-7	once	CASSHGTASRGEQYF	TGTGCCAGCAGCCATGGGACCGCCTCGAGGGGCGAGCAGTACTTC
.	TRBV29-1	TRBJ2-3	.	CSVPLAGRTDTQYF	TGCAGCGTCCCACTAGCTGGACGCACAGATACGCAGTATTTT
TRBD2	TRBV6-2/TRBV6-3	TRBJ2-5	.	CASSSFAGGIKTQYF	TGTGCCAGCAGTTCGTTCGCGGGAGGTATAAAGACCCAGTACTTC
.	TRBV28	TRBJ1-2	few	CASSLLGGWGSQNYGYTF	TGTGCCAGCAGTTTATTAGGGGGTTGGGGGTCACAGAACTATGGCTACACCTTC
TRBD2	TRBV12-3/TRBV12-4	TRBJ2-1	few	CASSKLAGQPNEQFF	TGTGCCAGCAGCAAGCTAGCGGGGCAGCCTAATGAGCAGTTCTTC
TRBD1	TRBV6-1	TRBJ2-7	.	CASSPQGYEQYF	TGTGCCAGCAGTCCACAGGGGTACGAGCAGTACTTC
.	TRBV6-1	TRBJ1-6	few	CASSLGPRRNSPLHF	TGTGCCAGCAGCCTGGGCCCGCGGCGTAATTCACCCCTCCACTTT
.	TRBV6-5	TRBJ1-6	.	CASSSARSSYNSPLHF	TGTGCCAGCAGTTCGGCCAGAAGCTCCTATAATTCACCCCTCCACTTT
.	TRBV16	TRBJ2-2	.	CAGAETRNGELFF	TGTGCCGGGGCGGAGACCCGTAACGGGGAGCTGTTTTTT
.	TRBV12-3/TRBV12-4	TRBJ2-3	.	CASRPPPHSTDTQYF	TGTGCCAGCAGACCCCCCCCTCATAGCACAGATACGCAGTATTTT
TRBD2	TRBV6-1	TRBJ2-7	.	CAIRRRTSSGRGYEQYF	TGTGCCATCAGAAGAAGGACCTCTAGCGGGAGAGGGTACGAGCAGTACTTC
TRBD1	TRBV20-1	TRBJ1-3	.	CSATATGAKNTIYF	TGCAGTGCGACGGCGACAGGGGCTAAGAACACCATATATTTT
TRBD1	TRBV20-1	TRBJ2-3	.	CSAEVTGSTDTQYF	TGCAGTGCCGAGGTGACAGGGAGCACAGATACGCAGTATTTT
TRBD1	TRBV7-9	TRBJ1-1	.	CASSLRQGAAEAFF	TGTGCCAGCAGCTTGAGACAGGGGGCCGCTGAAGCTTTCTTT
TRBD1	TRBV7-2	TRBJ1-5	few	CASSLRGDRENQPQHF	TGTGCCAGCAGCCTACGAGGGGACAGGGAAAATCAGCCCCAGCATTTT
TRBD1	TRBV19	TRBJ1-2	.	CASSTGQVNYGYTF	TGTGCCAGTAGTACGGGACAGGTTAACTATGGCTACACCTTC
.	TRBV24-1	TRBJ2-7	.	CATGQGYEQYF	TGTGCCACCGGTCAAGGTTACGAGCAGTACTTC
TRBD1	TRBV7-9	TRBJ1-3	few	CASSLGQGLSGNTIYF	TGTGCCAGCAGTCTGGGACAGGGGCTTTCTGGAAACACCATATATTTT
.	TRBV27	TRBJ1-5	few	CASALSPQISNQPQHF	TGTGCCAGCGCCCTTAGCCCTCAAATTAGCAATCAGCCCCAGCATTTT
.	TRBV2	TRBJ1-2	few	CASRFDTDSNYGYTF	TGTGCCAGCCGGTTCGATACCGACAGTAACTATGGCTACACCTTC
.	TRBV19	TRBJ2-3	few	CASSSLAGELNTQYF	TGTGCCAGTAGTTCCTTGGCAGGAGAACTAAATACGCAGTATTTT
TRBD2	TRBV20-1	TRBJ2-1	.	CSARDGGLAGRNEQFF	TGCAGTGCTAGAGATGGAGGACTAGCGGGGAGGAATGAGCAGTTCTTC
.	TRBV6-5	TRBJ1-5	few	CASSYDPLQPQHF	TGTGCCAGCAGTTACGATCCCTTACAGCCCCAGCATTTT
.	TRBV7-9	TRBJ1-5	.	CASSELGGSNQPQHF	TGTGCCAGCAGCGAGTTGGGGGGCAGCAATCAGCCCCAGCATTTT
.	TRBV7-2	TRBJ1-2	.	CASRFAGEGGYGYTF	TGTGCCAGCAGATTTGCAGGGGAAGGAGGATATGGCTACACCTTC
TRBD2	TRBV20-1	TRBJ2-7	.	CSAEGLAGANSYEQYF	TGCAGTGCTGAAGGACTAGCGGGAGCCAACTCCTACGAGCAGTACTTC
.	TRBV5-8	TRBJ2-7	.	CASSRGRLSYEQYF	TGTGCCAGCAGTAGGGGACGCCTCTCCTACGAGCAGTACTTC
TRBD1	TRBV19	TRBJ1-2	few	CASTDQGERGYTF	TGTGCCAGTACCGATCAGGGGGAGAGAGGCTACACCTTC
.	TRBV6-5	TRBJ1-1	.	CASSFPGGAEAFF	TGTGCCAGCAGTTTCCCGGGGGGGGCTGAAGCTTTCTTT
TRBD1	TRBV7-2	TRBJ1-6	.	CASRWGQGTPGNSPLHF	TGTGCCAGCAGGTGGGGACAGGGAACCCCGGGGAATTCACCCCTCCACTTT
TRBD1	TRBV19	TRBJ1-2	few	CASSIGSGTGSGYTF	TGTGCCAGTAGTATAGGGTCGGGGACAGGGAGCGGCTACACCTTC
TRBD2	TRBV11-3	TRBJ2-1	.	CASSSRTSGRGYNEQFF	TGTGCCAGCAGCTCCCGGACTAGCGGGAGAGGGTACAATGAGCAGTTCTTC